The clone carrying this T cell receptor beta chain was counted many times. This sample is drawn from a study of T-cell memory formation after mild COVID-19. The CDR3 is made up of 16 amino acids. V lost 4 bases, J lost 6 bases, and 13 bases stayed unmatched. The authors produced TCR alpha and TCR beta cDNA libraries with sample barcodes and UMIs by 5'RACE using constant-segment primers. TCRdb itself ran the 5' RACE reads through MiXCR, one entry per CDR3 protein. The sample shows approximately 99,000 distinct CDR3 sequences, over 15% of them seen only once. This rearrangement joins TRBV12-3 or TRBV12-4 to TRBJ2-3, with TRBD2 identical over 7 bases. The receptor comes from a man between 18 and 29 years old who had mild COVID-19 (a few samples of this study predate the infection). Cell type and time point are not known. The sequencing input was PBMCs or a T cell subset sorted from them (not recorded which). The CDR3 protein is CASSSPRAPGGDTQYF. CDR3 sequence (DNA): TGTGCCAGCAGTTCTCCGAGGGCACCCGGGGGGGATACGCAGTATTTT.